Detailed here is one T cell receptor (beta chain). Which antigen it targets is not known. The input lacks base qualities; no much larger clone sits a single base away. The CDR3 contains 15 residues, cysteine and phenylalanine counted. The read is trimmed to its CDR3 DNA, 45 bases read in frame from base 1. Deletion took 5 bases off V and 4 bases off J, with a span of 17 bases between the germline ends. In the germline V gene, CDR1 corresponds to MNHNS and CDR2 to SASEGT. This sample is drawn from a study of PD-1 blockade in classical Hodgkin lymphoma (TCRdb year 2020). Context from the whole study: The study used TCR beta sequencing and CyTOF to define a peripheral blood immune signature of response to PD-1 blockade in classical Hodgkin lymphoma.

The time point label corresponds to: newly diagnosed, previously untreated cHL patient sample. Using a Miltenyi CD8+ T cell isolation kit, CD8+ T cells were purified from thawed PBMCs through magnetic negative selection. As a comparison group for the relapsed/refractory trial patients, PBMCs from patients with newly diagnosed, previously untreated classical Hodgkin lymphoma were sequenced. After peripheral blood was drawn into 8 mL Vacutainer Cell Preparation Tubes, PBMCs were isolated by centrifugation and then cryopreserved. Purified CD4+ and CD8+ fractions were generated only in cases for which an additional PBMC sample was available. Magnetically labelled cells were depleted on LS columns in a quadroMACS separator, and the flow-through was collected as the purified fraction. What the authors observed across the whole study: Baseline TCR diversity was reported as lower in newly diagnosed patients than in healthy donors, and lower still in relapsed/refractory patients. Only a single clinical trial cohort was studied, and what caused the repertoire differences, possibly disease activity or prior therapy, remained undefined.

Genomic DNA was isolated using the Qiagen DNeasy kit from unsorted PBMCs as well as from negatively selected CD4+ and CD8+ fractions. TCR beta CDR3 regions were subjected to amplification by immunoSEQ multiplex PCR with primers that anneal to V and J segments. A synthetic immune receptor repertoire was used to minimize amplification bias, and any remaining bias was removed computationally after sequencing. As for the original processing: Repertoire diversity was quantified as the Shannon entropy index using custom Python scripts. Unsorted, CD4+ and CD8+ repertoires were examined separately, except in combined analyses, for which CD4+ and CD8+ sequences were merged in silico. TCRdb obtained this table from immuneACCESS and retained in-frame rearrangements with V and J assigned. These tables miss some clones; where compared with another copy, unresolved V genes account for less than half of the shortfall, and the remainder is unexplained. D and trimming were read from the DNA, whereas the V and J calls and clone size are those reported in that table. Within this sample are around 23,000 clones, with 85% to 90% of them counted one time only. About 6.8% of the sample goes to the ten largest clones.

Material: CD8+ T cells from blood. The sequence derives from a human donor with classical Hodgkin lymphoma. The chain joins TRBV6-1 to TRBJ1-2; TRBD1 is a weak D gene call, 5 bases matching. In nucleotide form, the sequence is TGTGCCAGCAGTTTCAACCCGACAGAGGCCTATGGCTACACCTTC. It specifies CASSFNPTEAYGYTF.